This TCR beta chain was recorded in a study of Tregs in tolerant kidney transplant recipients. General study results and limits: Activated donor B cell expansion appeared to reveal the most relevant donor-specific TCRbeta repertoire.

As concerns this clone: Its antigen remains unidentified.

Germline V CDR1 and CDR2: MNHNY, SVGAGI (reference sequence). CDR3 size: 11 residues. V was cut by 7 bases and J by 4 bases, with 7 bases left in between. The repertoire was sequenced with immunoSEQ multiplex PCR; TCRdb's copy has only in-frame clones and lacks some. The sample includes more than 25,000 clones, 70% to 85% of them seen just once. The chain recombines TRBV6-6 with TRBJ1-1; D remains unclear. Sequencing was carried out using Tregs from blood cultured with allogeneic cells. The TCR comes from a human donor in good health. This CDR3 is CASNEGTEAFF. The CDR3 coding sequence is TGTGCCAGCAATGAGGGCACTGAAGCTTTCTTT.